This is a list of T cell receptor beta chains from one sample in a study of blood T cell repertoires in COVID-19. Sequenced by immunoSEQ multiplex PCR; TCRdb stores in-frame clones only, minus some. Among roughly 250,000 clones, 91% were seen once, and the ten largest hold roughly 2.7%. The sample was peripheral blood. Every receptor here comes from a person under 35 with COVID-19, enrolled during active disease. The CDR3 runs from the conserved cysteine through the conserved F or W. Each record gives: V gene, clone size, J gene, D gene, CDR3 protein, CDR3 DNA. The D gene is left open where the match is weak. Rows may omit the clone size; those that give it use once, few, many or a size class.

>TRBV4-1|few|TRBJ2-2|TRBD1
CASSQLGQGAGGTGELFF
TGCGCCAGCAGCCAGCTCGGACAGGGGGCGGGCGGCACCGGGGAGCTGTTTTTT
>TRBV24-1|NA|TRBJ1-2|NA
CATSQRGGNGYTF
TGTGCCACCAGTCAAAGGGGAGGGAATGGCTACACCTTC
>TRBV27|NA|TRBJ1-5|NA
CASSLSYPRGNQPQHF
TGTGCCAGCAGTTTATCGTACCCCCGGGGCAATCAGCCCCAGCATTTT
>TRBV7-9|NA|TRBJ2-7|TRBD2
CASSLSVGEGSYEQYF
TGTGCCAGCAGCTTAAGCGTTGGGGAGGGATCCTACGAGCAGTACTTC
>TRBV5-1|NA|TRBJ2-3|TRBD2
CASSLSPQREVTDTQYF
TGCGCCAGCAGTTTATCACCTCAGCGGGAGGTCACAGATACGCAGTATTTT
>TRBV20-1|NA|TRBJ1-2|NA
CSASFRAGYTF
TGCAGTGCTAGCTTCAGGGCTGGCTACACCTTC
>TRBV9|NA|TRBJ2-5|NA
CASSVGTLQETQYF
TGTGCCAGCAGCGTTGGGACTCTTCAAGAGACCCAGTACTTC
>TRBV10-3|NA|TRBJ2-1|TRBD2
CATTSGGGSYNEQFF
TGTGCCACGACTAGCGGGGGTGGTTCTTACAATGAGCAGTTCTTC
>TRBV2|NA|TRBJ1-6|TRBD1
CASSEEQGASNSPLHF
TGTGCCAGCAGTGAGGAGCAGGGGGCAAGTAATTCACCCCTCCACTTT
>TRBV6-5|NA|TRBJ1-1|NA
CAAWVGGMNTEAFF
TGTGCCGCATGGGTCGGGGGTATGAACACTGAAGCTTTCTTT
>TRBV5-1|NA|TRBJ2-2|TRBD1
CASQSTGGNTGELFF
TGCGCCAGCCAATCGACAGGGGGGAACACCGGGGAGCTGTTTTTT
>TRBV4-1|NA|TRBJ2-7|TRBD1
CASSQPGTGGEQYF
TGCGCCAGCAGCCAACCCGGGACAGGGGGCGAGCAGTACTTC
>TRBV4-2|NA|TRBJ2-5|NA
CASSPQDGGETQYF
TGTGCCAGCAGCCCCCAGGATGGAGGAGAGACCCAGTACTTC
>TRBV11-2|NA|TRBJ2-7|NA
CASSLSGAYEQYF
TGTGCCAGCAGCTTATCTGGAGCTTACGAGCAGTACTTC
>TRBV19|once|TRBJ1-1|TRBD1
CASSRTGGYSEAFF
TGTGCCAGTAGTCGAACAGGGGGCTATTCTGAAGCTTTCTTT
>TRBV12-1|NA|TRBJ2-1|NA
CASSLTSGTYNEQFF
TGTGCCAGCAGTCTAACTAGCGGGACCTACAATGAGCAGTTCTTC
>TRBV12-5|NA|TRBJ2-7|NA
CASRDGLYYEQYF
TGTGCCTCTAGGGATGGACTCTATTACGAGCAGTACTTC
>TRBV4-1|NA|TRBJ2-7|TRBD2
CASSQPLAGGLYEQYF
TGCGCCAGCAGCCAGCCACTAGCGGGTGGGCTCTACGAGCAGTACTTC
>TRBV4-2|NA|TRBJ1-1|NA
CASSQVETRVEVAFF
TGTGCCAGCAGCCAAGTAGAGACTCGGGTAGAGGTAGCTTTCTTT
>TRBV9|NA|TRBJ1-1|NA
CASSVSGGTEAFF
TGTGCCAGCAGCGTAAGCGGGGGTACTGAAGCTTTCTTT
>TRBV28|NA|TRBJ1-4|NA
CASLSRLGGVKSKLFF
TGTGCCAGCCTGTCCCGGCTCGGAGGGGTCAAGTCCAAACTGTTTTTT
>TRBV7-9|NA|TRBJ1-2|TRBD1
CASSLRGQDYVYGYTF
TGTGCCAGCAGCCTACGGGGACAGGACTATGTCTATGGCTACACCTTC
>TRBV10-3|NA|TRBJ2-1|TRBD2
CAISETVGLAGAPSNEQFF
TGTGCCATCAGTGAGACGGTGGGACTAGCGGGAGCGCCCAGCAATGAGCAGTTCTTC
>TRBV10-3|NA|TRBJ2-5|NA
CAISESGGLQETQYF
TGTGCCATCAGTGAGTCCGGGGGACTCCAAGAGACCCAGTACTTC
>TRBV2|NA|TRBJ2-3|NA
CASSVSSTDTQYF
TGTGCCAGCAGTGTGAGTAGCACAGATACGCAGTATTTT
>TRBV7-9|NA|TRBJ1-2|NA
CASSLADSPTYGYTF
TGTGCCAGCAGCTTAGCCGACTCTCCCACCTATGGCTACACCTTC
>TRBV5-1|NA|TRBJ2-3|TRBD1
CASSAGQGAGDTQYF
TGCGCCAGCAGCGCGGGACAGGGGGCGGGCGATACGCAGTATTTT
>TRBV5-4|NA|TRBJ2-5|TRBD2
CASSSGRAETQYF
TGTGCCAGCAGCAGCGGGAGGGCGGAGACCCAGTACTTC
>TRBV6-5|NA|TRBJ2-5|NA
CASSMTFQETQYF
TGTGCCAGCAGCATGACTTTCCAAGAGACCCAGTACTTC
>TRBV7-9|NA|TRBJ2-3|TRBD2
CASSVRTSGSYGTDTQYF
TGTGCCAGCAGCGTAAGGACTAGCGGGAGTTATGGCACAGATACGCAGTATTTT
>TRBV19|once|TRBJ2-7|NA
CASSISTEVSYEQYF
TGTGCCAGTAGTATTAGTACGGAGGTCTCCTACGAGCAGTACTTC
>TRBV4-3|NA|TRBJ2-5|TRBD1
CASSQDYRGQETQYF
TGCGCCAGCAGCCAGGATTACAGGGGGCAAGAGACCCAGTACTTC
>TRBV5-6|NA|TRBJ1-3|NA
CASSKQGWESGNTIYF
TGTGCCAGCAGCAAACAGGGTTGGGAGTCTGGAAACACCATATATTTT
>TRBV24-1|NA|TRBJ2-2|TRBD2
CARLRGGPNTGELFF
TGTGCCAGACTACGGGGGGGCCCGAACACCGGGGAGCTGTTTTTT
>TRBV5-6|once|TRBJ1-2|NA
CASSLGAGYGYTF
TGTGCCAGCAGTTTGGGGGCGGGCTATGGCTACACCTTC
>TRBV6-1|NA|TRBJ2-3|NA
CASSEWRTDTQYF
TGTGCCAGCAGTGAATGGAGAACCGATACGCAGTATTTT
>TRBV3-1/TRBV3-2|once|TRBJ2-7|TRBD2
CASSQSPSGRGPEQYF
TGTGCCAGCAGCCAATCGCCTAGCGGCCGGGGCCCCGAGCAGTACTTC
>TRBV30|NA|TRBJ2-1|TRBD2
CAWAGTRFYNEQFF
TGTGCCTGGGCCGGGACTAGGTTCTACAATGAGCAGTTCTTC
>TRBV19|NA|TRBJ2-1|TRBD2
CASSIREGQGNEQFF
TGTGCCAGTAGTATTCGGGAGGGCCAGGGCAATGAGCAGTTCTTC
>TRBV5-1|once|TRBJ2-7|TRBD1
CASSLDRTGFGEQYF
TGCGCCAGCAGCTTGGACCGGACAGGGTTCGGTGAGCAGTACTTC
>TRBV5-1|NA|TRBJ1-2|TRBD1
CASSLGQGARGYTF
TGCGCCAGCAGCTTGGGACAGGGGGCGCGTGGCTACACCTTC
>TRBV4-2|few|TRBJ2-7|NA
CASSPLGDKTYEQYF
TGTGCCAGCAGCCCTCTCGGGGACAAAACCTACGAGCAGTACTTC
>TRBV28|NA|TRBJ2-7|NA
CASSWAQGGYEQYF
TGTGCCAGCAGTTGGGCCCAAGGGGGCTACGAGCAGTACTTC
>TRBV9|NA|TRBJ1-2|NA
CASSVASGGYTF
TGTGCCAGCAGCGTAGCTTCGGGGGGCTACACCTTC
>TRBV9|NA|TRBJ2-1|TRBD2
CASSGGNGRDNEQFF
TGTGCCAGCAGCGGCGGTAACGGGAGGGACAATGAGCAGTTCTTC
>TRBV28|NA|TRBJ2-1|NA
CASGLGGPEFF
TGTGCCAGCGGATTGGGGGGGCCGGAGTTCTTC
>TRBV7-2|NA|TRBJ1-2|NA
CASSLVPSDYGYTF
TGTGCCAGCAGCTTAGTCCCTTCGGACTATGGCTACACCTTC
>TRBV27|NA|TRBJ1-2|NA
CAVGPGGGYGYTF
TGTGCCGTCGGTCCGGGAGGGGGGTATGGCTACACCTTC
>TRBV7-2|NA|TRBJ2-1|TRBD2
CASSLGPSGRGNEQFF
TGTGCCAGCAGCTTAGGGCCTAGCGGGAGGGGCAATGAGCAGTTCTTC
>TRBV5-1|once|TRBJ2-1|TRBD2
CASSLVATSGPSYNEQFF
TGCGCCAGCAGCTTGGTCGCAACTAGCGGGCCGTCCTACAATGAGCAGTTCTTC
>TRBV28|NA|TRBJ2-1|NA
CASSSGSSYNEQFF
TGTGCCAGCAGTTCCGGGAGCTCCTACAATGAGCAGTTCTTC
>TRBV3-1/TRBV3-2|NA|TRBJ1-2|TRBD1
CASSQYGTGAPYGYTF
TGTGCCAGCAGCCAATACGGGACAGGGGCCCCCTATGGCTACACCTTC
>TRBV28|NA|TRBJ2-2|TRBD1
CASSDHRGTGELFF
TGTGCCAGCAGTGACCACAGGGGGACCGGGGAGCTGTTTTTT
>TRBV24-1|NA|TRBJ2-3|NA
CATSSGAQLTDTQYF
TGTGCCACCAGTTCAGGGGCTCAACTCACAGATACGCAGTATTTT
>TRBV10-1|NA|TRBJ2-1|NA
CASSRDSLNEQFF
TGCGCCAGCAGTCGTGATAGCCTAAATGAGCAGTTCTTC
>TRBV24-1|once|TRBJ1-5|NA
CATSDSDSSNQPQHF
TGTGCCACCAGTGATTCGGACAGTAGCAATCAGCCCCAGCATTTT